This TCR beta chain derives from a study of cytotoxic CD8 clonotypes in ibrutinib-treated CLL. Points on this clone: The target antigen is unknown.

The ends lost 8 bases at V and 1 base at J; junction bases unmatched: 7. CDR1 and CDR2 from the germline V gene are WSHSY and SAAADI. CDR3 length: 14 amino acids. The sequencing depth, 1 in 200,000 to 1 in 1 million T cells, was the target. The table came from immunoSEQ multiplex PCR; TCRdb's copy has only in-frame clones and leaves some out. The repertoire includes about 140,000 clones, around 93% of them detected once, and 11% sits in the top ten. Study outcomes and limitations: Patients showed higher baseline clonality than age-matched healthy donors, and it tracked circulating CD8+ T-cell counts.

This TCR was recovered from a human donor with chronic lymphocytic leukemia. The chain uses TRBV10-2 and TRBJ1-1; 7 nucleotides agree with TRBD1. This specimen consisted of PBMCs, obtained after 12 months of ibrutinib treatment. The CDR3: CASGTGTANTEAFF. Written as DNA, the CDR3 is TGCGCCAGCGGAACCGGGACAGCGAACACTGAAGCTTTCTTT.